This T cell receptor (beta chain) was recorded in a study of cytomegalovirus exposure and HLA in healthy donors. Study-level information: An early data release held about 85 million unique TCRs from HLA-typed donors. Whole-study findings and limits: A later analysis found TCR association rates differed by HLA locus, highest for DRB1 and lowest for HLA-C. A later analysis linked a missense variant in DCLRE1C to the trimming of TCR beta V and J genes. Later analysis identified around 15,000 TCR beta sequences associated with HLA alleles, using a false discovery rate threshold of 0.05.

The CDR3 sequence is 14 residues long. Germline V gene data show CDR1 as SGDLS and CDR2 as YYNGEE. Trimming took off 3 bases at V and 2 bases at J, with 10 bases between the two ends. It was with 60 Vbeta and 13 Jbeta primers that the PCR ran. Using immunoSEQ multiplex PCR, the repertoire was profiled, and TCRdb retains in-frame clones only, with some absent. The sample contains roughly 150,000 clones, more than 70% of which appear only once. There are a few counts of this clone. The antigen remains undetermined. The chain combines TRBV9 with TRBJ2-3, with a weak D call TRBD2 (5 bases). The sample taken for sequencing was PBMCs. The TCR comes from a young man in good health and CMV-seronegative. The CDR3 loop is CASSAGGFTDTQYF. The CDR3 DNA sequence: TGTGCCAGCAGCGCGGGCGGGTTCACAGATACGCAGTATTTT.